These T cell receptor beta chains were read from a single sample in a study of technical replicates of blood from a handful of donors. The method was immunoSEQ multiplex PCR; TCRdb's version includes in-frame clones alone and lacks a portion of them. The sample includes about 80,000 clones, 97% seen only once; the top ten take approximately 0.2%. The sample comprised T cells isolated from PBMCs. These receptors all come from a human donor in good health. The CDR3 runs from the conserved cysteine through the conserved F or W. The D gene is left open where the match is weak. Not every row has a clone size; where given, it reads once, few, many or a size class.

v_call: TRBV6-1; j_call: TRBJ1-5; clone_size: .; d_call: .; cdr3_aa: CASSGSFQHF; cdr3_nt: TGTGCCAGCAGTGGTTCGTTTCAGCATTTT
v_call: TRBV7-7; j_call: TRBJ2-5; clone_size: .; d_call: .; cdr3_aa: CASSLLNGNQETQYF; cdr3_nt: TGTGCTAGCAGCTTGTTGAACGGGAATCAAGAGACCCAGTACTTC
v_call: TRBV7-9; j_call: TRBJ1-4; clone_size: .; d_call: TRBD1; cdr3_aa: CASSLRSTTGGRNEKLFF; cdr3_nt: TGTGCCAGCAGCTTAAGGTCTACGACAGGGGGCCGTAATGAAAAACTGTTTTTT
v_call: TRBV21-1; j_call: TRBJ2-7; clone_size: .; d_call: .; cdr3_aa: CASSKVRQDYHTSYEQYF; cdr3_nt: TGTGCCAGCAGCAAAGTCCGGCAGGACTACCACACCTCCTACGAGCAGTACTTC
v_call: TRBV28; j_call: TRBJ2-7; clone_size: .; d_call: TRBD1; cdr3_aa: CASSLSPLRTGGSYEQYF; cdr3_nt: TGTGCCAGCAGTTTATCACCCCTTAGGACAGGGGGCTCCTACGAGCAGTACTTC
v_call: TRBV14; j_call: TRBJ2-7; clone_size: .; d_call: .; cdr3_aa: CASSQVQNNEQYF; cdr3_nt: TGTGCCAGCAGCCAAGTTCAGAATAACGAGCAGTACTTC
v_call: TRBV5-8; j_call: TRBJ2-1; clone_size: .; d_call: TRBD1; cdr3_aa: CASSARTGGPEQFF; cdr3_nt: TGTGCCAGCAGCGCAAGGACAGGGGGTCCAGAGCAGTTCTTC
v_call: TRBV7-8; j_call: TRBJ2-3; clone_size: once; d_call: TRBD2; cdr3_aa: CASTGTSRADTQYF; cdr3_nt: TGTGCCAGCACAGGGACTAGCCGGGCAGATACGCAGTATTTT
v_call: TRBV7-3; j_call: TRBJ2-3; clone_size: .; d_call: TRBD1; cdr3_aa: CASSYRGFNTDTQYF; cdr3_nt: TGTGCCAGCAGTTACAGGGGTTTTAACACAGATACGCAGTATTTT
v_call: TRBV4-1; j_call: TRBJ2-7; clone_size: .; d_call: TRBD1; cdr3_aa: CASSQGQGSYEQYF; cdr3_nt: TGCGCCAGCAGCCAAGGACAGGGATCCTACGAGCAGTACTTC